The clone carrying this T cell receptor beta chain was observed at least ten times. Sequencing libraries for TCR beta were prepared with iRepertoire HTBI primers and Arm-PCR of CDR3 regions. Each CDR3 protein is one row after TCRdb ran MiXCR on the multiplex PCR reads. The sample lists a few hundred thousand distinct CDR3 sequences, 10% to 15% occurring once. The record originates from a study of regulatory T cells in long-lasting Graves disease. Time point of the sample: newly diagnosed GD, antithyroid drugs for less than 3 months. RNA isolated from PBMCs was used to make the TCR library. V dropped 2 bases and J dropped 2 bases, with 10 bases sitting between them. This CDR3 spans 14 amino acids. In germline, CDR1 is MDHEN, CDR2 SYDVKM. In addition, the sample was reused for a study of T cells in Graves' hyperthyroidism and ophthalmopathy.

This specimen was peripheral blood mononuclear cells (PBMCs), taken at new diagnosis, from a patient treated with antithyroid drugs. The genes are TRBV28 and TRBJ2-7; perhaps TRBD2 as D (5 bases). The origin of this receptor is a woman aged 18 to 35 with Graves disease. DNA for the CDR3: TGTGCCAGCAGTTTAGGGAGCGCCCCCTACGAGCAGTACTTC. This sequence encodes CASSLGSAPYEQYF.